The T cell receptor beta chain under discussion was sequenced for a study of cytomegalovirus exposure and HLA in healthy donors. Data came from immunoSEQ multiplex PCR; TCRdb stores just in-frame clones and leaves some out. The sample includes roughly 68,000 clones, roughly 97% of them seen just once. The CDR3 length is 13 residues. V was clipped by 0 bases and J by 4 bases, with 9 bases between them. Germline CDR1 is SQVTM and CDR2 is ANQGSEA. The source is a young man in good health and CMV-seronegative. Sequencing was performed on PBMCs. This chain joins TRBV29-1 and TRBJ1-2; D is perhaps TRBD1 (6 bases). The DNA for the CDR3 is TGCAGCGTTGAAGATCGCAGGGGCTATGGCTACACCTTC. Amino acid sequence: CSVEDRRGYGYTF. Full variable domain (missing parts from reference TRBV29-1 and TRBJ1-2): SAVISQKPSRDICQRGTSLTIQCQVDSQVTMMFWYRQQPGQSLTLIATANQGSEATYESGFVIDKFPISRPNLTFSTLTVSNMSPEDSSIYLCSVEDRRGYGYTFGSGTRLTVV.